The clone carrying this T cell receptor beta chain was counted many times. Its specificity is not known. This sample is drawn from a study of response to subunit inactivated influenza vaccine. Study-level findings and limits: Each seasonal flu vaccination may recruit only limited new T cells, authors suggested.

TCRdb called the RT-PCR reads again in MiXCR, with one record for every CDR3 protein. Altogether under 550,000 distinct CDR3 sequences are present, roughly 8.2% being singletons, with the ten largest covering approximately 13%. The sequencing here drew on PBMCs from blood, taken roughly 24 months after vaccination. This receptor was obtained from a man aged 50 to 75 who received an inactivated influenza vaccine.

CDR3 DNA sequence: TGTGCCAGCAGCCCCCGGGGAGCGGGTGTCACCGGGGAGCTGTTTTTT. It encodes CASSPRGAGVTGELFF. The rearrangement uses TRBV7-8 and TRBJ2-2; the D gene is possibly TRBD2 (6 bases). Germline CDR1 is SGHVS and CDR2 is FQNEAQ. The CDR3 extends over 16 amino acids. Trimming shortened V by 5 bases and J by 4 bases, and 17 bases separated the two germline ends.